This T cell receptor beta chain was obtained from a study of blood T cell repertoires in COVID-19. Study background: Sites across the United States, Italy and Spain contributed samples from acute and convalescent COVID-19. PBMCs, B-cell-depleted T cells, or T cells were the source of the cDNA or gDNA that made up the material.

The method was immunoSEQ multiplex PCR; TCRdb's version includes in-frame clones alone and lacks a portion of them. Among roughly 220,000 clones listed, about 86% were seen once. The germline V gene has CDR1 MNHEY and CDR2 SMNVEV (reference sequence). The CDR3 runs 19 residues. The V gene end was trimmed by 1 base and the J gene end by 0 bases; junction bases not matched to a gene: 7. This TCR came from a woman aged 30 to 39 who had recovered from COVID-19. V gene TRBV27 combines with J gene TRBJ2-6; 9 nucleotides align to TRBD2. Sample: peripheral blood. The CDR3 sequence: CASSLFRSAGGSGANVLTF. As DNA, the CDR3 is TGTGCCAGCAGTTTATTTCGGTCAGCGGGAGGCTCTGGGGCCAACGTCCTGACTTTC. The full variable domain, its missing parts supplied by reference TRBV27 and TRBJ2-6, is EAQVTQNPRYLITVTGKKLTVTCSQNMNHEYMSWYRQDPGLGLRQIYYSMNVEVTDKGDVPEGYKVSRKEKRNFPLILESPSPNQTSLYFCASSLFRSAGGSGANVLTFGAGSRLTVL.